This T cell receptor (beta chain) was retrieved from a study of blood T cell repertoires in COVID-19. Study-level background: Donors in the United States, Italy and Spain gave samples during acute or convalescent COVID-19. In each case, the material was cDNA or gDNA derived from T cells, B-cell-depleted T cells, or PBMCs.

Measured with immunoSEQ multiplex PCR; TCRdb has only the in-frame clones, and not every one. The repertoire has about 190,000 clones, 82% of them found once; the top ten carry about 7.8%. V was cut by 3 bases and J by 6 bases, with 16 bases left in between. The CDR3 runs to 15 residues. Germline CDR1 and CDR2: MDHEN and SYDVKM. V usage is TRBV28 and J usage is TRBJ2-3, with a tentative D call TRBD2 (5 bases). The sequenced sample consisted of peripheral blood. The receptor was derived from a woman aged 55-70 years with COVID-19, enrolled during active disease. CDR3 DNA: TGTGCCAGCAGTTTTTTCCCCGGGAAGGAGGATACGCAGTATTTT. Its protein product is CASSFFPGKEDTQYF.